These T cell receptor beta chains were read from a single sample in a study of cytomegalovirus exposure and HLA in healthy donors. Sequenced by immunoSEQ multiplex PCR; TCRdb stores in-frame clones only, minus some. The table lists about 140,000 clones, more than 60% of them singletons, with approximately 1.8% in the top ten. Sequencing was carried out using PBMCs. These receptor sequences come from a male donor in good health and CMV-seronegative. CDR3s leave out the opening cysteine and the closing phenylalanine or tryptophan. D genes are given only for firm matches.

V	J	D	CDR3
TRBV18	TRBJ2-5	TRBD1	ASSRGQAQETQY
TRBV18	TRBJ2-1	.	ASSPTAGIHEQF
TRBV9	TRBJ1-1	.	ASSLFCSGQRNTEAF
TRBV5-4	TRBJ2-3	TRBD2	ASSWGTSGPGDTRY
TRBV6-5	TRBJ1-2	TRBD1	ASSYPTGGYT
TRBV5-1	TRBJ2-5	.	ASSKSAKETQY
TRBV6-5	TRBJ2-7	TRBD1	ASSYSAGGSYEQY
TRBV5-1	TRBJ2-3	TRBD2	ASSLGDASGGPADTQY
TRBV20-1	TRBJ2-3	.	SWAQDTQY
TRBV9	TRBJ2-3	TRBD2	ASSTQRGGADTQY
TRBV28	.	TRBD1	ASSLEDRTIYEQY
TRBV11-3	TRBJ2-7	.	ASSLDGSGVYEQY
TRBV10-3	TRBJ1-1	.	AISKQGQHTEAF
TRBV7-9	TRBJ2-6	.	ASSLVGGASGANVLT